Each of the 2 T cell receptor beta chains below was sequenced from the same sample in a study of T cell responses to AZD1222 COVID-19 vaccine. Assay: immunoSEQ multiplex PCR; the TCRdb copy retains only in-frame clones and omits some. Seen here are 75,000 to 100,000 clones, 80% to 90% observed once, and the top ten hold about 9.4%. Specimen: peripheral blood, collected on day 0 of MenACWY control vaccination. The receptor source for this set is an adult in good health.

The rearrangement joins TRBV4-2 to TRBJ2-5, with D perhaps TRBD2 (6 bases). Germline-derived CDR1 and CDR2 are LGHNA and YNFKEQ. The V and J ends lost 5 bases and 4 bases respectively, with 20 bases between them. The CDR3 extends over 16 amino acids. The CDR3 reads CASSSQAGSGRETQYF. The CDR3 DNA is TGTGCCAGCAGCTCTCAAGCGGGCTCAGGTCGAGAGACCCAGTACTTC.

V gene TRBV9 combines with J gene TRBJ2-3; D may be TRBD1 or TRBD2 (6 bases each). CDR3 size: 15 residues. V gave up 4 bases and J gave up 4 bases, with 16 bases separating them. Germline V gene data show CDR1 as SGDLS and CDR2 as YYNGEE. The CDR3 DNA sequence: TGTGCCAGCAGCCTAGGGGGGCTACCCCCAGATACGCAGTATTTT. This encodes CASSLGGLPPDTQYF.